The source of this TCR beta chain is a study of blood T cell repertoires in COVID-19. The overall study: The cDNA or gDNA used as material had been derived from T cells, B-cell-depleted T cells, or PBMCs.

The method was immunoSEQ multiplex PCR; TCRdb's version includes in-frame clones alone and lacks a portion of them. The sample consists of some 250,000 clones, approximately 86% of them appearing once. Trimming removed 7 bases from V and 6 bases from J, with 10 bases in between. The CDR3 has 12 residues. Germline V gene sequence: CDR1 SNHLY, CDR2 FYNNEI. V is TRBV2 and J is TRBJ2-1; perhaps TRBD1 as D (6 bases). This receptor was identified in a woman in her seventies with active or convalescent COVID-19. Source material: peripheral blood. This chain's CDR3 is CASTAQGNEQFF. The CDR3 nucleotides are TGTGCCAGCACTGCACAGGGCAATGAGCAGTTCTTC.